The 13 T cell receptor beta chains listed next were all sequenced from one sample in a study of T cell changes during pregnancy in multiple sclerosis. Only in-frame clones appear in the TCRdb table, and some are missing; sequencing was by immunoSEQ multiplex PCR. The table has about 74,000 clones, about nine tenths seen once; the top ten hold approximately 3.4%. The starting material was peripheral blood, obtained before pregnancy. These receptors originate from a female donor with multiple sclerosis, enrolled in a pregnancy study.

The J gene is TRBJ1-4, the V gene TRBV6-6; D unresolved. The CDR3 spans 15 residues. Germline V gene sequence: CDR1 MNHNY, CDR2 SVGAGI (reference sequence). Trimming shortened V by 4 bases and J by 5 bases, and 14 bases separated the two germline ends. CDR3 residues: CASSSPDKVNEKLFF. The CDR3 bases are TGTGCCAGCAGTTCCCCAGACAAAGTAAATGAAAAACTGTTTTTT.

The chain has TRBV7-2 and TRBJ1-1, with D uncertain. Looked up from germline, CDR1 is SGHTA and CDR2 is FQGNSA. Trimming left V 4 bases short and J 1 base short, with 7 bases between. The CDR3 consists of 13 residues. DNA for the CDR3: TGTGCCAGCAGCTCCCGGGGGAACACTGAAGCTTTCTTT. This encodes CASSSRGNTEAFF.

This chain connects TRBV11-2 to TRBJ2-1; 10 nucleotides agree with TRBD2. Looked up from germline, CDR1 is SGHAT and CDR2 is FQNNGV. This CDR3 is 15 amino acids long. V shed 2 bases and J 2 bases; nucleotides not matched to a gene: 0. The CDR3 coding sequence is TGTGCCAGCAGCTTAACTAGCGGGGCCTACAATGAGCAGTTCTTC. This gives the protein CASSLTSGAYNEQFF.

CDR3 loop: CASSEEWGDLETQYF. The CDR3 DNA is TGTGCCAGCAGCGAGGAATGGGGGGACCTGGAGACCCAGTACTTC. The chain employs TRBV9 and TRBJ2-5; TRBD2 might be the D (6 bases). Germline CDR1 reads SGDLS; CDR2 reads YYNGEE. V dropped 3 bases and J dropped 5 bases, with 17 bases sitting between them. This CDR3 has 15 residues.

The chain recombines TRBV6-1 with TRBJ1-1; a weak D match, TRBD1 (5 bases). V was pared by 5 bases and J by 5 bases, with 15 bases between. CDR1 and CDR2 from the germline V gene are MNHNS and SASEGT. The CDR3 is 14 amino acids. The DNA for the CDR3 is TGTGCCAGCAGTAATAGGAGGGGTCGGACTGAAGCTTTCTTT. Encoded protein: CASSNRRGRTEAFF.

The rearrangement uses TRBV29-1 and TRBJ2-7; perhaps TRBD2 as D (5 bases). The CDR3 has 14 residues. The germline V gene encodes CDR1 SQVTM and CDR2 ANQGSEA. V gave up 4 bases and J gave up 0 bases, with 13 bases separating them. CDR3 sequence (DNA): TGCAGCGTTGCGGGGATTATGAGCTCCTACGAGCAGTACTTC. Translated, it gives CSVAGIMSSYEQYF.

This clone was picked up one time. The chain joins TRBV11-2 to TRBJ2-7; D remains ambiguous. Germline CDR1 and CDR2: SGHAT and FQNNGV. Trimming pared 2 bases from V and 6 bases from J, leaving 8 bases between. The CDR3 is made up of 12 amino acids. The DNA for the CDR3 is TGTGCCAGCAGCTTATCTGTAGTCGAGCAGTACTTC. It yields the protein CASSLSVVEQYF.

V usage is TRBV5-1 and J usage is TRBJ2-3; D gene unclear. Between the trimmed V and J ends, which lost 2 bases and 6 bases, there was a span of 10 bases. Germline lookup yields CDR1 SGHRS and CDR2 YFSETQ. This CDR3 has 13 amino acids. The CDR3 sequence is CASSLDSPDTQYF. CDR3 DNA sequence: TGCGCCAGCAGCTTAGACTCGCCGGATACGCAGTATTTT.

This chain uses TRBV11-2 with TRBJ1-2, with D perhaps matching TRBD1 (6 bases). In germline, CDR1 is SGHAT, CDR2 FQNNGV. The length of the CDR3 is 15 residues. V was cut by 5 bases and J by 6 bases, with 19 bases left in between. CDR3: CASSLRPVGAHGYTF. For the CDR3, the DNA is TGTGCCAGCAGCCTTCGGCCGGTGGGGGCGCATGGCTACACCTTC. Full variable domain (missing parts from reference TRBV11-2 and TRBJ1-2): EAGVAQSPRYKIIEKRQSVAFWCNPISGHATLYWYQQILGQGPKLLIQFQNNGVVDDSQLPKDRFSAERLKGVDSTLKIQPAKLEDSAVYLCASSLRPVGAHGYTFGSGTRLTVV.

The chain employs TRBV9 and TRBJ2-1; 9 bases are shared with TRBD2. The CDR3 is made up of 16 amino acids. V shed 4 bases and J 6 bases; nucleotides not matched to a gene: 11. CDR1 and CDR2 from the germline V gene are SGDLS and YYNGEE. The CDR3 coding sequence is TGTGCCAGCAGCACCCTGGCGGGACTAGCTTCCAATGAGCAGTTCTTC. Its protein product is CASSTLAGLASNEQFF.

The chain couples TRBV9 to TRBJ2-2, with TRBD2 as a possible D gene (5 bases). The germline V gene has CDR1 SGDLS and CDR2 YYNGEE. This CDR3 region has 16 residues. The V end was cut by 0 bases, the J end by 5 bases, with 14 bases between. The CDR3 DNA sequence: TGTGCCAGCAGCGTAGAATCTCGGCGGAGGACCGGGGAGCTGTTTTTT. This codes for CASSVESRRRTGELFF.

The V and J genes are TRBV25-1 and TRBJ2-7; tentatively, D is TRBD2 (5 bases). CDR1 and CDR2 from the germline V gene are MGHDK and SYGVNS. This CDR3 spans 13 amino acids. Trimming cost V 2 bases and J 2 bases, with 7 bases left between them. Here the CDR3 reads CASSEPAAYEQYF. The CDR3 bases are TGTGCCAGCAGTGAACCAGCGGCCTACGAGCAGTACTTC.

The chain carries TRBV11-2 and TRBJ2-7; 10 bases fit TRBD2. CDR1 SGHAT and CDR2 FQNNGV come from the germline V gene. This CDR3 region has 15 residues. V lost 0 bases and J lost 4; bases outside the gene matches: 3. The CDR3 here is CASSLEASGGYEQYF. CDR3 DNA sequence: TGTGCCAGCAGCTTAGAAGCTAGCGGGGGATACGAGCAGTACTTC.